The clone carrying this T cell receptor beta chain was recorded many times. Its antigen is not known. These data originate in a study of T cells in Graves' hyperthyroidism and ophthalmopathy. Regarding the study as a whole: Blood shared most expanded thyroid clonotypes above 0.001.

Trimming removed 6 bases at V and 2 bases at J, with 14 bases between. The CDR3 has 14 residues. CDR1 and CDR2 (germline): MNHEY, SVGEGT. From RNA transcripts, TCR beta CDR3 regions were amplified. HTBI primers drove first-round RT-PCR of the TCR CDR3. TCRdb itself ran the multiplex PCR reads through MiXCR, one entry per CDR3 protein. The data hold more than 50,000 distinct CDR3 sequences, with roughly half observed a single time. The receptor was isolated from a woman in her fifties or sixties with Graves' ophthalmopathy. This chain links TRBV6-2 or TRBV6-3 with TRBJ2-7; perhaps D is TRBD1 or TRBD2 (5 bases each). The specimen sequenced was blood. The chain's CDR3 is CASSRRDPTYEQYF. CDR3 nucleotides: TGTGCCAGCAGCCGCCGGGACCCAACCTACGAGCAGTACTTC.